This record looks at one TCR beta chain sequence and its context. Its target antigen remains unknown. Base qualities are not provided; no much larger clone lies one nucleotide away. This record belongs to a study of blood T cell repertoires in COVID-19 (dated by TCRdb to about 2020). Concerning the study at large: The collaborator samples originated in the United States, Italy and Spain and spanned the acute and convalescent phases of COVID-19. The material from the prospective study consisted of cDNA or gDNA derived from T cells, B-cell-depleted T cells, or PBMCs. Deeply sampled blood TCRbeta repertoires from subjects exposed to, actively infected with, or recovered from COVID-19 were included in the dataset. The repertoires were made available in a free public database intended to serve as a resource for research on the immune response to SARS-CoV-2. The samples were drawn from two sources: the first 160 participants of the ongoing ImmuneRACE study, and 950 to 1,500 subjects contributed by 6 global collaborators. Nearly every sample came with metadata listing a de-identified subject ID, COVID-19 status, age in years and sex. Where HLA class I and class II types were available, the types were taken from metadata supplied by the sample provider, not from assay-based typing. Broader findings and caveats from the paper: Clinical and demographic metadata were provided uncurated, with the amount varying by source and participant.

TCRbeta CDR3 regions were amplified from genomic DNA using the immunoSEQ Assay, a bias-controlled multiplex PCR. The paper's processing steps were these. Nucleated cell counts per sample were estimated from amplification of reference gene primers within the assay. Sequence reads were collapsed and filtered to measure the absolute abundance of every unique TCRbeta CDR3 rearrangement. Productive Simpson clonality was computed per sample as the square root of Simpson's diversity index over productive rearrangements. The immuneACCESS repertoire file appears here via TCRdb, limited to in-frame rearrangements. These files lack a portion of the clones; in checked studies, under half of the deficit traces to unresolved V genes, and the cause of the others is not known. The V and J calls and clone size are taken from that table; D and trimming were inferred from the DNA. Present in this sample are 450,000 or so clones, less than 95% of which were seen just once. The top ten hold approximately 0.65% of the sample.

In the prospective study, participants were 18 to 89 years old, resided in about 25 geographic areas of the United States, and were enrolled through a virtual design. To assign participants to cohorts, the prospective study relied on clinical history that participants themselves reported in a screening survey and a study questionnaire. ImmuneRACE Cohort 3 recovered participants were defined by two consecutive negative NP/OP PCR tests, healthcare professional clearance, or symptom resolution. In the prospective study, mobile phlebotomists collected whole blood, serum and a nasopharyngeal or oropharyngeal swab from each participant. Over a roughly 2-month period, participants in the prospective study had the option of providing additional blood draws and questionnaires. Before DNA extraction, prospective study blood samples were shipped either frozen or at room temperature. Trimming at the junction amounts to 4 bases on V and 3 bases on J, and the germline ends lie 16 bases apart. The CDR3 sequence holds 15 residues, the cysteine and phenylalanine included. Only the CDR3 DNA stays, 45 bases, in frame from base 1. The germline V gene sets CDR1 to SGDLS and CDR2 to YYNGEE.

The sequenced sample was PBMCs or T cells enriched from blood (not recorded which). This TCR derives from a man aged 18 to 29 who had recovered from COVID-19. In this chain, TRBV9 is recombined with TRBJ1-2, with the identity of the D gene unclear. The CDR3 protein: CASSPRVMQDYGYTF. In nucleotide form, the sequence is TGTGCCAGCAGCCCCCGAGTTATGCAGGACTATGGCTACACCTTC.